The 14 T cell receptor beta chains below come from one sample, sequenced in a study of blood T cell repertoires in COVID-19. The repertoire was sequenced with immunoSEQ multiplex PCR; TCRdb's copy has only in-frame clones and lacks some. The sample includes around 170,000 clones, 84% of them seen just once. Specimen: PBMCs or T cells enriched from blood (not recorded which). The receptor set was obtained from a woman aged 45-65 years who had recovered from COVID-19.

The rearrangement joins TRBV29-1 to TRBJ2-5; D unresolved. The length of the CDR3 is 11 residues. The germline gives CDR1 SQVTM, CDR2 ANQGSEA. Trimming cost V 6 bases and J 4 bases, with 9 bases left between them. CDR3 residues: CSVATRETQYF. CDR3 DNA: TGCAGCGTCGCCACGAGAGAGACCCAGTACTTC.

This sequence joins TRBV19 and TRBJ1-1; D is unclear. The germline V and J ends were trimmed by 6 bases and 3 bases, with 14 bases remaining between them. Germline CDR1 LNHDA, CDR2 SQIVND (reference sequence). CDR3 size: 14 residues. This CDR3 reads CASRWRARDTEAFF. The CDR3 DNA reads TGTGCCAGTAGATGGCGGGCTAGGGACACTGAAGCTTTCTTT.

This clone was recorded a few times. The gene calls are TRBV29-1 and TRBJ1-4; 8 bases are shared with TRBD1. The CDR3 covers 15 residues. Germline V gene sequence: CDR1 SQVTM, CDR2 ANQGSEA. V trimming: 0 bases; J trimming: 6 bases; junction bases outside the gene matches: 6. The CDR3 region has the DNA TGCAGCGTTGAAGATTGGACAGGGACGGATGAAAAACTGTTTTTT. As protein: CSVEDWTGTDEKLFF. Drawing the rest from reference TRBV29-1 and TRBJ1-4, the complete variable domain is SAVISQKPSRDICQRGTSLTIQCQVDSQVTMMFWYRQQPGQSLTLIATANQGSEATYESGFVIDKFPISRPNLTFSTLTVSNMSPEDSSIYLCSVEDWTGTDEKLFFGSGTQLSVL.

This rearrangement joins TRBV7-8 to TRBJ2-4, with a tentative D call TRBD1 (6 bases). The CDR3 runs to 16 residues. Trimming took off 5 bases at V and 9 bases at J, with 23 bases between the two ends. Germline assignment: CDR1 SGHVS and CDR2 FQNEAQ. The CDR3 loop is CASSRGSLGAQIIQYF. For the CDR3, the DNA is TGTGCCAGCAGCCGAGGGAGCTTGGGGGCGCAGATCATTCAGTACTTC.

The chain links TRBV11-3 to TRBJ2-1; D is undetermined. CDR1 is SGHNT and CDR2 is YENEEA in the germline V gene. CDR3 length: 13 residues. Trimming removed 1 base from V and 7 bases from J, with 8 bases in between. CDR3 protein: CASSLAGRNEQFF. CDR3 DNA: TGTGCCAGCAGCTTAGCCGGTCGGAATGAGCAGTTCTTC.

The chain has TRBV5-4 and TRBJ1-4, with D unresolved. In germline, CDR1 is SGHNT, CDR2 YYREEE (reference sequence). The V end lost 0 bases, the J end lost 0 bases, and 6 bases lay between the germline ends. This CDR3 contains 15 residues. CDR3 residues: CASSLAVATNEKLFF. The CDR3 DNA sequence: TGTGCCAGCAGCTTGGCTGTTGCAACTAATGAAAAACTGTTTTTT.

Here the CDR3 DNA reads TGTGCCAGCAGTCGTCGGACTAGCGGTTATGGCACAGATACGCAGTATTTT. Its translation is CASSRRTSGYGTDTQYF. The chain couples TRBV6-6 to TRBJ2-3; 10 positions match TRBD2. CDR1 is MNHNY and CDR2 is SVGAGI in the germline V gene (reference sequence). V lost 5 bases, J lost 1 base, and 9 bases stayed unmatched. This CDR3 comprises 17 residues.

The V gene is TRBV6-2 or TRBV6-3, the J gene TRBJ2-2; TRBD1 matches 8 bases. J was trimmed by 5 bases and V by 2 bases; bases with no gene match: 10. This CDR3 is 17 amino acids long. Germline CDR1 MNHEY, CDR2 SVGEGT. The CDR3: CASSYGGQAYGTGELFF. DNA for the CDR3: TGTGCCAGCAGTTACGGGGGACAGGCCTATGGAACCGGGGAGCTGTTTTTT.

This rearrangement joins TRBV7-9 to TRBJ2-7, with 9 bases identical to TRBD1. The CDR3 is made up of 16 amino acids. Losses at the gene ends were 1 base for V and 6 bases for J; bases not matched to a gene: 10. Germline assignment: CDR1 SEHNR and CDR2 FQNEAQ (reference sequence). CDR3 amino acids: CASSLGGGTGQGEQYF. In DNA, the CDR3 is TGTGCCAGCAGCTTAGGAGGGGGGACAGGGCAAGGCGAGCAGTACTTC.

Only one count was recorded for this clone. This chain uses TRBV28 with TRBJ1-2, with D possibly matching TRBD1 (5 bases). CDR3 size: 16 residues. The V end lost 4 bases, the J end lost 0 bases, and 15 bases lay between the germline ends. CDR1 and CDR2 from the germline V gene are MDHEN and SYDVKM. The CDR3 region is CASSSPGRVANYGYTF. The CDR3 DNA is TGTGCCAGCAGTTCCCCTGGCAGGGTAGCTAACTATGGCTACACCTTC.

The V and J genes are TRBV2 and TRBJ2-3, with 7 bases fitting TRBD2. V gave up 6 bases and J gave up 5 bases; unmatched junction bases: 8. CDR1 and CDR2 (germline): SNHLY, FYNNEI. CDR3 length: 14 amino acids. Here the CDR3 DNA reads TGTGCCAGCAGGCCCGGGGGGATGAGAGATACGCAGTATTTT. It codes for CASRPGGMRDTQYF.

The rearrangement joins TRBV27 to TRBJ2-7, with 9 bases identical to TRBD2. The length of the CDR3 is 13 residues. The V and J ends lost 3 bases and 7 bases, in that order; junction bases with no gene match: 4. Germline V gene lookup returns CDR1 MNHEY and CDR2 SMNVEV (reference sequence). CDR3 coding DNA: TGTGCCAGCAGTTTCGGACTAGCGAATGAGCAGTACTTC. It yields the protein CASSFGLANEQYF.

This clone was detected only once. The chain is built from TRBV5-6 and TRBJ2-2; D is uncertain. This CDR3 comprises 11 residues. V was pared by 3 bases and J by 5 bases, with 2 bases between. Per the germline V gene, CDR1 is SGHDT and CDR2 is YYEEEE. The DNA of the CDR3 is TGTGCCAGCAGCTCTACCGGGGAGCTGTTTTTT. This encodes CASSSTGELFF.

This rearrangement joins TRBV10-3 to TRBJ2-3; 9 positions agree with TRBD2. V lost 2 bases, J lost 4 bases, and 7 bases stayed unmatched. The germline gives CDR1 ENHRY, CDR2 SYGVKD. There are 16 residues in the CDR3. The DNA of the CDR3 is TGTGCCATCAGTGAGAAAGGGACTAGCAACTCAGATACGCAGTATTTT. This codes for CAISEKGTSNSDTQYF.